The rows below give T cell receptor beta chains drawn from one sample of a study of blood T cell repertoires in COVID-19. Libraries were prepared by immunoSEQ multiplex PCR; TCRdb keeps only in-frame clonotypes and omits some of them. The sample lists approximately 250,000 clones; around four fifths were seen once. Sequencing used peripheral blood. The receptor set was obtained from a man in his 60s who had recovered from COVID-19. Each CDR3 is given with its conserved first and last residue. D genes are given only for firm matches. Rows may omit the clone size; those that give it use once, few, many or a size class.

V,size,D,J,CDR3,DNA
TRBV20-1,.,.,TRBJ1-2,CSASWGDNYGYTF,TGCAGTGCTAGTTGGGGGGATAACTATGGCTACACCTTC
TRBV2,.,TRBD1,TRBJ2-7,CASRGDRDLRGQYF,TGTGCCAGCAGAGGCGACAGGGATCTACGCGGGCAGTACTTC
TRBV5-1,.,TRBD1,TRBJ1-1,CASSPDRGMNTEAFF,TGCGCCAGCAGCCCCGACAGGGGCATGAACACTGAAGCTTTCTTT
TRBV9,.,.,TRBJ2-3,CASSTDEGGPTDTQYF,TGTGCCAGCAGCACCGACGAGGGGGGGCCCACAGATACGCAGTATTTT
TRBV7-6,.,.,TRBJ2-3,CASSLARGDTQYF,TGTGCCAGCAGCTTAGCTCGGGGAGATACGCAGTATTTT
TRBV5-1,.,.,TRBJ2-1,CASSLVAGEQFF,TGCGCCAGCAGCTTGGTGGCGGGAGAGCAGTTCTTC
TRBV2,few,.,TRBJ2-7,CASSLSGPYEQYF,TGTGCCAGCAGTCTGTCAGGGCCCTACGAGCAGTACTTC
TRBV11-2,.,.,TRBJ1-6,CASSLEAGPSSYNSPLHF,TGTGCCAGCAGCTTAGAGGCAGGGCCGAGCTCCTATAATTCACCCCTCCACTTT
TRBV28,.,TRBD2,TRBJ2-7,CASSLWAGDEQYF,TGTGCCAGCAGTTTATGGGCGGGGGACGAGCAGTACTTC
TRBV4-1,.,.,TRBJ2-3,CASSLEMGRITDTQYF,TGCGCCAGCAGCCTCGAGATGGGGAGGATCACAGATACGCAGTATTTT
TRBV29-1,.,TRBD2,TRBJ2-1,CSAARRGRYNEQFF,TGCAGCGCCGCTCGACGCGGGAGGTACAATGAGCAGTTCTTC
TRBV30,.,.,TRBJ2-5,CAWRGGPSAQYF,TGTGCCTGGAGGGGGGGGCCCTCGGCCCAGTACTTC
TRBV27,.,.,TRBJ2-1,CASRGGGAWHEQFF,TGTGCCAGCAGGGGTGGGGGGGCATGGCATGAGCAGTTCTTC
TRBV19,few,.,TRBJ1-4,CASSTPSDWPEKLFF,TGTGCCAGTAGTACACCCTCGGACTGGCCCGAAAAACTGTTTTTT
TRBV2,few,.,TRBJ1-3,CASHSGQDSSGNTIYF,TGTGCCAGCCACAGTGGGCAGGACAGCTCTGGAAACACCATATATTTT
TRBV5-4,once,TRBD2,TRBJ2-3,CASSIAGGADTQYF,TGTGCCAGCAGTATAGCGGGAGGGGCAGATACGCAGTATTTT
TRBV5-4,.,.,TRBJ2-7,CASSLGQGNPTEQYF,TGTGCCAGCAGCTTGGGGCAGGGGAACCCCACCGAGCAGTACTTC
TRBV7-9,.,TRBD2,TRBJ2-3,CASSLGGLAGVRDTQYF,TGTGCCAGCAGCTTAGGGGGACTAGCGGGAGTTAGAGATACGCAGTATTTT
TRBV6-5,.,.,TRBJ2-4,CASREGPLAKNIQYF,TGTGCCAGCAGGGAGGGTCCACTAGCCAAAAACATTCAGTACTTC
TRBV27,few,.,TRBJ1-4,CASSSRQVSNEKLFF,TGTGCCAGCAGCTCCCGACAGGTATCTAATGAAAAACTGTTTTTT
TRBV10-2,.,.,TRBJ2-7,CASSDAYYEQYF,TGCGCCAGCAGTGACGCGTACTACGAGCAGTACTTC
TRBV5-6,.,TRBD2,TRBJ2-7,CASSAGLAIYEQYF,TGTGCCAGCAGCGCAGGACTAGCAATCTACGAGCAGTACTTC
TRBV12-1,.,.,TRBJ2-7,CASSSTRGRGPIAGGPNEQYF,TGTGCCAGCAGCTCTACCCGAGGGAGGGGACCAATAGCGGGAGGGCCCAACGAGCAGTACTTC
TRBV2,.,.,TRBJ2-5,CASSESWGRIRGTQETQYF,TGTGCCAGCAGTGAATCTTGGGGTCGGATCAGGGGCACCCAAGAGACCCAGTACTTC
TRBV3-1/TRBV3-2,.,TRBD2,TRBJ2-3,CASSQDPGSGLASDTQYF,TGTGCCAGCAGCCAAGATCCGGGTTCGGGACTAGCGTCAGATACGCAGTATTTT
TRBV19,.,.,TRBJ1-3,CASSPWGLTNTIYF,TGTGCCAGTAGCCCTTGGGGCCTAACGAACACCATATATTTT
TRBV27,.,.,TRBJ1-5,CASSQGRVQPQHF,TGTGCCAGCAGTCAGGGCCGGGTCCAGCCCCAGCATTTT
TRBV19,few,.,TRBJ1-1,CASSIGQVNTEAFF,TGTGCCAGTAGTATAGGACAGGTGAACACTGAAGCTTTCTTT
TRBV6-6,.,.,TRBJ2-7,CASSPGTNYEQYF,TGTGCCAGCAGCCCGGGAACCAACTACGAGCAGTACTTC
TRBV5-6,.,.,TRBJ1-1,CASSWGLRGVEAFF,TGTGCCAGCAGCTGGGGCTTGCGGGGGGTTGAAGCTTTCTTT
TRBV18,.,.,TRBJ1-2,CASSPQGENYGYTF,TGTGCCAGCTCACCACAGGGAGAAAACTATGGCTACACCTTC
TRBV19,.,.,TRBJ1-4,CASTDHAATNEKLFF,TGTGCCAGTACCGATCACGCGGCAACTAATGAAAAACTGTTTTTT
TRBV5-4,.,TRBD1,TRBJ2-7,CASSFPSGQGADEQYF,TGTGCCAGCAGCTTCCCGTCGGGACAGGGGGCAGACGAGCAGTACTTC
TRBV19,few,.,TRBJ1-5,CASSIEQNNQPQHF,TGTGCCAGTAGTATCGAACAGAACAATCAGCCCCAGCATTTT
TRBV19,few,.,TRBJ1-5,CASSIGPGLEQPQHF,TGTGCCAGTAGTATAGGCCCGGGTTTGGAACAGCCCCAGCATTTT
TRBV5-1,.,TRBD1,TRBJ2-5,CASSLLQGSGAGETQYF,TGCGCCAGCAGCTTGTTACAGGGGTCAGGGGCCGGAGAGACCCAGTACTTC
TRBV4-1,.,TRBD1,TRBJ1-1,CASSPDRVGTEAFF,TGCGCCAGCAGCCCCGACAGGGTAGGAACTGAAGCTTTCTTT
TRBV3-1/TRBV3-2,.,TRBD1,TRBJ1-4,CASSMGQVGRKLFF,TGTGCCAGCAGCATGGGACAGGTCGGGCGAAAACTGTTTTTT
TRBV7-9,.,TRBD2,TRBJ2-3,CASSKMSIGGEGEKDTQYF,TGTGCCAGCAGCAAGATGTCTATTGGGGGGGAAGGGGAGAAAGATACGCAGTATTTT
TRBV21-1,.,.,TRBJ1-1,CASSKLYRGTLIVMNTEAFF,TGTGCCAGCAGCAAATTATACAGGGGAACCCTCATAGTCATGAACACTGAAGCTTTCTTT
TRBV27,.,TRBD2,TRBJ2-7,CASARTSGTYEQYF,TGTGCCAGCGCTCGGACTAGCGGAACCTACGAGCAGTACTTC
TRBV19,.,.,TRBJ2-7,CASSDAAAAPSYEQYF,TGTGCCAGTAGCGACGCCGCGGCCGCGCCCTCCTACGAGCAGTACTTC
TRBV5-5,.,TRBD1,TRBJ1-2,CASSSQGARYGYTF,TGTGCCAGCAGCTCCCAGGGGGCGCGTTATGGCTACACCTTC
TRBV2,.,TRBD1,TRBJ2-5,CATSRGRRETQYF,TGTGCCACCAGCAGGGGGCGCCGGGAGACCCAGTACTTC
TRBV19,.,TRBD1,TRBJ2-3,CASTKGAGGTDTQYF,TGTGCCAGCACAAAGGGGGCGGGTGGTACAGATACGCAGTATTTT